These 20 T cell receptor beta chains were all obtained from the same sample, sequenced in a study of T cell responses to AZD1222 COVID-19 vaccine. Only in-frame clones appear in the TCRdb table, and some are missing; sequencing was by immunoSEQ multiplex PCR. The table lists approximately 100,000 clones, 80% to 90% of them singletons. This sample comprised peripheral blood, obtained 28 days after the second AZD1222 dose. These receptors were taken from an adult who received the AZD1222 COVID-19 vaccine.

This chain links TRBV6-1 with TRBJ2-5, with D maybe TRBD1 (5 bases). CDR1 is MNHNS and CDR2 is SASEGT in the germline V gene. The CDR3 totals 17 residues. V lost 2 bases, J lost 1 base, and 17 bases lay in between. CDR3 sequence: CASSEWVSAGPQETQYF. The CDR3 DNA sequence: TGTGCCAGCAGTGAATGGGTCTCGGCAGGGCCCCAAGAGACCCAGTACTTC.

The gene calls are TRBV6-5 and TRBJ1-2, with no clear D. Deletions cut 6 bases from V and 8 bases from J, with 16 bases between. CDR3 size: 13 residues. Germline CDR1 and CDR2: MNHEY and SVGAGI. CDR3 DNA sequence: TGTGCCAGCAGATCAGGATCCCGCTGGGGCTACACCTTC. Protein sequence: CASRSGSRWGYTF.

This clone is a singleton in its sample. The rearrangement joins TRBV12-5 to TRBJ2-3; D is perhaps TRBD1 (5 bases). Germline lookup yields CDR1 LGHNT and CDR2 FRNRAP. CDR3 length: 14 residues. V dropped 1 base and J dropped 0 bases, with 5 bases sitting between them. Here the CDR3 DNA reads TGTGCTAGTGGTTTGGGACAGAGCACAGATACGCAGTATTTT. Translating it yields CASGLGQSTDTQYF.

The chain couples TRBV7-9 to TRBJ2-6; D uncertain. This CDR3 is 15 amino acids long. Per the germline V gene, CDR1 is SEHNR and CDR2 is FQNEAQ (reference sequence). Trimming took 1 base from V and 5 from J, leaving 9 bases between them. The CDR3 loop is CASSLDRAWANVLTF. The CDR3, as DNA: TGTGCCAGCAGCTTAGACCGGGCCTGGGCCAACGTCCTGACTTTC. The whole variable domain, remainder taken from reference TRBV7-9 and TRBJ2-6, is DTGVSQNPRHKITKRGQNVTFRCDPISEHNRLYWYRQTLGQGPEFLTYFQNEAQLEKSRLLSDRFSAERPKGSFSTLEIQRTEQGDSAMYLCASSLDRAWANVLTFGAGSRLTVL.

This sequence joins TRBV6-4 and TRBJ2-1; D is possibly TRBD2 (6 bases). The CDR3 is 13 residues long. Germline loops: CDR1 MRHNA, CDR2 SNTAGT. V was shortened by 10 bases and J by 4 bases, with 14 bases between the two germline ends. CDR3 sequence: CATARGSYNEQFF. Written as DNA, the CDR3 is TGTGCCACCGCCCGGGGGTCGTACAATGAGCAGTTCTTC.

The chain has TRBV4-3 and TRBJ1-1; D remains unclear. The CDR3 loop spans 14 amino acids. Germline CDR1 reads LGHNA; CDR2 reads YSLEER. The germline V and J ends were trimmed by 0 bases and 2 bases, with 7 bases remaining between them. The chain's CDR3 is CASSQDGFNTEAFF. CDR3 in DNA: TGCGCCAGCAGCCAAGACGGATTTAACACTGAAGCTTTCTTT.

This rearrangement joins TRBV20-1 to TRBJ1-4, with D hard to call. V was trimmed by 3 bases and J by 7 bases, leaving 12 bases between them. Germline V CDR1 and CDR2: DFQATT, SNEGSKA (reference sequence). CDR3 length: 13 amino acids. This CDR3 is CSASGGMAEKLFF. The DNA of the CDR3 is TGCAGTGCTAGTGGCGGGATGGCTGAAAAACTGTTTTTT.

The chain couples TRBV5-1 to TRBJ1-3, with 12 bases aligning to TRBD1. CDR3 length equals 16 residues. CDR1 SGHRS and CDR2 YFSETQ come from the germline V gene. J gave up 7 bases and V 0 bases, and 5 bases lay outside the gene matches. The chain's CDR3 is CASSLAGTGGWNTIYF. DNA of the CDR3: TGCGCCAGCAGCTTGGCCGGGACAGGGGGCTGGAACACCATATATTTT.

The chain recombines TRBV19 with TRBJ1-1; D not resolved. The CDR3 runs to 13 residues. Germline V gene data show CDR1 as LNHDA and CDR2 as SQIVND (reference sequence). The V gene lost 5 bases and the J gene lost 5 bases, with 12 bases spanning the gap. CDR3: CASSEQRGTEAFF. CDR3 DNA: TGTGCCAGTAGTGAGCAGCGGGGTACTGAAGCTTTCTTT.

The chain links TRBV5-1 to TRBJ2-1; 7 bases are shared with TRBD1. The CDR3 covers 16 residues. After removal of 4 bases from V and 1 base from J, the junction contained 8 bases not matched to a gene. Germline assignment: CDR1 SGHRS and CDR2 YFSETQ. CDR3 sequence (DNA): TGCGCCAGCAGCGTCACTACGACAGGGTCCTACAATGAGCAGTTCTTC. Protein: CASSVTTTGSYNEQFF.

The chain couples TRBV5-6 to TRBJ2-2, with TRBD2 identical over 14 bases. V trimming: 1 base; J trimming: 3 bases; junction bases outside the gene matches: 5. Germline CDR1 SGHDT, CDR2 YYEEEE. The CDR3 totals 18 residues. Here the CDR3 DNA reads TGTGCCAGCAGCTTGCTACGACTAGCGGGAGGGGACACCGGGGAGCTGTTTTTT. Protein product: CASSLLRLAGGDTGELFF.

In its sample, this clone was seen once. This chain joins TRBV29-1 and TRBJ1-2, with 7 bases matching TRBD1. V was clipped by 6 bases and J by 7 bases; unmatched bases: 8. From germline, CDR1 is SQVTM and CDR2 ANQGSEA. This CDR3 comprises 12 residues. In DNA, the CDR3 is TGCAGCGTAACCACAGGGGAAAGTGGCTACACCTTC. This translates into CSVTTGESGYTF.

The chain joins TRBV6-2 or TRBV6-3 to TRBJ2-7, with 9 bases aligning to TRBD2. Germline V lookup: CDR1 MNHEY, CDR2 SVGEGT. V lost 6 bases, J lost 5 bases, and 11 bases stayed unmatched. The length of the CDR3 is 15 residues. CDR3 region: CASRPPGLANHEQYF. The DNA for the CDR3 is TGTGCCAGCAGACCTCCGGGACTAGCAAACCACGAGCAGTACTTC.

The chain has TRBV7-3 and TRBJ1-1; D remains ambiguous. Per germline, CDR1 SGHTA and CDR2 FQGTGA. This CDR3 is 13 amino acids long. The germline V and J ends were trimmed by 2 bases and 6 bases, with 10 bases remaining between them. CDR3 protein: CASSLSVRAEAFF. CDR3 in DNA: TGTGCCAGCAGCTTATCAGTCCGTGCTGAAGCTTTCTTT.

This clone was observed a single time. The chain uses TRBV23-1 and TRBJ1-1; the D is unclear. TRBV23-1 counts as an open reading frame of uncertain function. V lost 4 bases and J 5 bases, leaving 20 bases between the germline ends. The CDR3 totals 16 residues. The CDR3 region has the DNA TGCGCCAGCAGTCCAGGTTGGGGTTGGTCGGCGACTGAAGCTTTCTTT. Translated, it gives CASSPGWGWSATEAFF.

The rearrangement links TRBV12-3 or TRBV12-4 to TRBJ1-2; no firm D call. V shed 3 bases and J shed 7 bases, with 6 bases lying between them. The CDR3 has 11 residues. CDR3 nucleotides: TGTGCCAGCAGTTTCGGAAGTGGCTACACCTTC. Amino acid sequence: CASSFGSGYTF.

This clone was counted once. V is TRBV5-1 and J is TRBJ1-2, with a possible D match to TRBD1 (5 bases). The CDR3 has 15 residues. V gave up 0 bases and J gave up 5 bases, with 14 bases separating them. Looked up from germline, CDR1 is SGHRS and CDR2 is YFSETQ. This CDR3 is CASSLGGTESYGYTF. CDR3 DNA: TGCGCCAGCAGCTTGGGGGGGACGGAGTCATATGGCTACACCTTC.

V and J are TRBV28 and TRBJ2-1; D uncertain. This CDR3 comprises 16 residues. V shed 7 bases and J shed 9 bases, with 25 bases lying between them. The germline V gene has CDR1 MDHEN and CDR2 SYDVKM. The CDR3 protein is CASKYLSIGRGGEQFF. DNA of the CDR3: TGTGCCAGCAAGTATCTCTCAATCGGCAGAGGTGGTGAGCAGTTCTTC. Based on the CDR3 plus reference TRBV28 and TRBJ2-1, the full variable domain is DVKVTQSSRYLVKRTGEKVFLECVQDMDHENMFWYRQDPGLGLRLIYFSYDVKMKEKGDIPEGYSVSREKKERFSLILESASTNQTSMYLCASKYLSIGRGGEQFFGPGTRLTVL.

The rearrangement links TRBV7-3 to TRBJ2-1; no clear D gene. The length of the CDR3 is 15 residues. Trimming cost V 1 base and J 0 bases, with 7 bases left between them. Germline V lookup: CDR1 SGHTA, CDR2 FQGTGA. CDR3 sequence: CASSLRRSSYNEQFF. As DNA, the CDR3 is TGTGCCAGCAGCTTAAGACGGAGCTCCTACAATGAGCAGTTCTTC.

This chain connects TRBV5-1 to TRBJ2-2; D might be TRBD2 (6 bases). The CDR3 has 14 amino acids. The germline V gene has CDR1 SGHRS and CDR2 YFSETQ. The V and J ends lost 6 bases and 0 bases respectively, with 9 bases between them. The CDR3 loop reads CASNPGANTGELFF. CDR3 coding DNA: TGCGCCAGCAACCCGGGGGCGAACACCGGGGAGCTGTTTTTT. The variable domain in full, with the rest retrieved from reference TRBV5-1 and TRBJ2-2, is KAGVTQTPRYLIKTRGQQVTLSCSPISGHRSVSWYQQTPGQGLQFLFEYFSETQRNKGNFPGRFSGRQFSNSRSEMNVSTLELGDSALYLCASNPGANTGELFFGEGSRLTVL.